The T cell receptor (beta chain) under discussion was sequenced for a study of pediatric ulcerative colitis. Whole-study results and caveats: Ulcerative colitis patients shared more blood-rectal clones than controls.

The germline V gene has CDR1 LNHDA and CDR2 SQIVND (reference sequence). V shed 7 bases and J 0 bases; nucleotides not matched to a gene: 7. The CDR3 sequence is 15 residues long. As regards this clone: The antigen is not known.

Data came from immunoSEQ multiplex PCR; TCRdb stores just in-frame clones and leaves some out. The data hold about 60,000 clones, with 80% to 90% observed a single time. The receptor was isolated from a boy aged 5-17 years who was a control in a study of pediatric ulcerative colitis. This chain connects TRBV19 to TRBJ1-1; 8 positions agree with TRBD1. Specimen: blood. The CDR3 reads CASTAGTGMNTEAFF. CDR3 coding DNA: TGTGCCAGTACCGCCGGGACAGGCATGAACACTGAAGCTTTCTTT.